This T cell receptor (beta chain) comes out of a study of blood T cell repertoires in COVID-19. Across the whole study: From T cells, B-cell-depleted T cells, or PBMCs came the material, which was cDNA or gDNA.

This CDR3 region has 12 residues. Per the germline V gene, CDR1 is SQVTM and CDR2 is ANQGSEA. V was trimmed by 0 bases and J by 10 bases, leaving 13 bases between them. Clones were sequenced by immunoSEQ multiplex PCR, and TCRdb holds only the in-frame ones, with some missing. The repertoire holds hundreds of thousands of clones, with 86% as singletons. The study recruited people aged about 18 to 95 years across roughly 23 US areas. Allocation to cohorts depended on clinical history reported by the participants. Among Cohort 3 donors, those recovered had two negative PCRs, clearance, or symptom resolution.

The TCR comes from a woman in her fifties or sixties who had recovered from COVID-19. The material sequenced was PBMCs or T cells enriched from blood (not recorded which). This chain joins TRBV29-1 and TRBJ2-7; weak D call: TRBD2 (7 bases). The CDR3 here is CSVEDRGAGQYF. CDR3 in DNA: TGCAGCGTTGAAGATCGGGGGGCAGGCCAGTACTTC.